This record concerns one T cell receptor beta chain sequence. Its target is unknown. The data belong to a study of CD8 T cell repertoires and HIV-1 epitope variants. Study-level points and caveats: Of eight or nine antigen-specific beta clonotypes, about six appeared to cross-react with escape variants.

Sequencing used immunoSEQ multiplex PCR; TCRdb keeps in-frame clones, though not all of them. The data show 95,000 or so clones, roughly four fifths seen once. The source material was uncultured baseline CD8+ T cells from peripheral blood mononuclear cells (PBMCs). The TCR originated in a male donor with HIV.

The CDR3 DNA is TGTGCCAGCAGTCGCACGGTAACAGGGAGCACAGATACGCAGTATTTT. Translation: CASSRTVTGSTDTQYF. V usage is TRBV27 and J usage is TRBJ2-3; a possible D gene is TRBD1 (6 bases). Germline V gene sequence: CDR1 MNHEY, CDR2 SMNVEV (reference sequence). V shed 5 bases and J shed 0 bases, with 15 bases lying between them. The CDR3 spans 16 residues.